The 18 T cell receptor beta chains below all came from one sample that was sequenced in a study of blood T cell repertoires in COVID-19. Measured with immunoSEQ multiplex PCR; TCRdb has only the in-frame clones, and not every one. The sample consists of about 200,000 clones, about nine tenths of them appearing once. The sample was peripheral blood. Every receptor here comes from a man in his late teens or twenties with active or convalescent COVID-19.

This chain links TRBV6-5 with TRBJ2-2; 7 bases align to TRBD1. With V trimmed by 9 bases and J by 3 bases, 4 bases remained unmatched. From germline, CDR1 is MNHEY and CDR2 SVGAGI. This CDR3 has 13 residues. This CDR3 reads CASGQAYTGELFF. The CDR3 region has the DNA TGTGCCAGTGGACAGGCTTACACCGGGGAGCTGTTTTTT.

The gene calls are TRBV19 and TRBJ2-7, with TRBD1 as a possible D gene (6 bases). Germline CDR1 is LNHDA and CDR2 is SQIVND (reference sequence). This CDR3 comprises 15 residues. Trimming shortened V by 0 bases and J by 3 bases, and 12 bases separated the two germline ends. The CDR3 DNA reads TGTGCCAGTAGTATAGATCACAGGGTCAACTACGAGCAGTACTTC. This gives the protein CASSIDHRVNYEQYF.

V gene TRBV27 combines with J gene TRBJ1-1, with 7 bases fitting TRBD1. Germline-derived CDR1 and CDR2 are MNHEY and SMNVEV (reference sequence). The CDR3 is 14 residues long. V lost 0 bases to trimming and J lost 3 bases; unmatched junction nucleotides: 1. In DNA form, the CDR3 reads TGTGCCAGCAGTTTATCCAGGGGGTACACTGAAGCTTTCTTT. As protein: CASSLSRGYTEAFF.

The sample holds a few counts of this clone. V usage is TRBV27 and J usage is TRBJ2-7; D remains ambiguous. Per germline, CDR1 MNHEY and CDR2 SMNVEV (reference sequence). The CDR3 loop spans 14 amino acids. V lost 5 bases and J lost 0, with 11 bases in between. The CDR3 loop is CASSDNSFSYEQYF. The CDR3 DNA follows: TGTGCCAGCAGTGATAACAGTTTCTCCTACGAGCAGTACTTC.

By sample share, this clone is medium-sized. The chain uses TRBV6-2 or TRBV6-3 and TRBJ2-3; TRBD2 matches 8 bases. V shed 4 bases, J shed 1 base, and the junction held 1 base outside the gene matches. CDR1 MNHEY and CDR2 SVGEGT come from the germline V gene. CDR3 size: 14 residues. CDR3 nucleotides: TGTGCCAGCAGTTTAGCGGGACGCACAGATACGCAGTATTTT. This codes for CASSLAGRTDTQYF.

This clone came up a few times. This chain connects TRBV7-6 to TRBJ2-5; 11 bases are shared with TRBD2. J lost 2 bases, V lost 4 bases, and 6 bases had no gene match. Germline assignment: CDR1 SGHVS and CDR2 FNYEAQ. The CDR3 contains 16 residues. The CDR3 nucleotides are TGTGCCAGCAGCTCCCAAGCTAGCGGGAGGCAAGAGACCCAGTACTTC. Translation gives CASSSQASGRQETQYF. Variable domain in full (rest from reference TRBV7-6 and TRBJ2-5): GAGVSQSPRYKVTKRGQDVALRCDPISGHVSLYWYRQALGQGPEFLTYFNYEAQQDKSGLPNDRFSAERPEGSISTLTIQRTEQRDSAMYRCASSSQASGRQETQYFGPGTRLLVL.

The chain has TRBV18 and TRBJ2-5; 9 bases agree with TRBD1. The CDR3 is made up of 14 amino acids. The V gene's germline CDR1 is KGHSH and CDR2 LQKENI. The V and J ends lost 3 bases and 5 bases, in that order; junction bases with no gene match: 4. This chain's CDR3 is CASSPGTGIETQYF. CDR3 sequence (DNA): TGTGCCAGCTCACCCGGGACAGGGATCGAGACCCAGTACTTC.

The chain carries TRBV5-1 and TRBJ2-1; TRBD2 aligns across 8 bases. The germline V gene has CDR1 SGHRS and CDR2 YFSETQ. The CDR3 extends over 17 amino acids. V lost 0 bases to trimming and J lost 6 bases; unmatched junction nucleotides: 11. The CDR3 spells CASSLGIAGRASNEQFF. DNA of the CDR3: TGCGCCAGCAGCTTGGGGATAGCGGGGAGGGCCTCCAATGAGCAGTTCTTC. Full variable domain (rest looked up from reference TRBV5-1 and TRBJ2-1): KAGVTQTPRYLIKTRGQQVTLSCSPISGHRSVSWYQQTPGQGLQFLFEYFSETQRNKGNFPGRFSGRQFSNSRSEMNVSTLELGDSALYLCASSLGIAGRASNEQFFGPGTRLTVL.

DNA of the CDR3: TGTGCCAGCTTCACGCCCGGAGATACGCAGTATTTT. The encoded protein is CASFTPGDTQYF. The chain recombines TRBV28 with TRBJ2-3; no reliable D call. CDR1 MDHEN and CDR2 SYDVKM come from the germline V gene. This CDR3 comprises 12 residues. Trimming removed 8 bases at V and 5 bases at J, with 11 bases between.

This chain connects TRBV21-1 to TRBJ2-7; the table's D gene call, TRBD2, was not cross checked with the DNA. TRBV21-1 is described as a pseudogene. This CDR3 has 13 residues. The CDR3 DNA reads as TGTGCCCCCCACCGGGACTCTAACTACGAGCAGTACTTC. Translation: CAPHRDSNYEQYF.

The V and J genes are TRBV7-9 and TRBJ1-2, with D perhaps TRBD1 (5 bases). V was cut by 3 bases and J by 0 bases, with 8 bases left in between. CDR3 length: 14 amino acids. CDR1 and CDR2 from the germline V gene are SEHNR and FQNEAQ (reference sequence). As DNA, the CDR3 is TGTGCCAGCAGCTTCGGGGGGGCTAACTATGGCTACACCTTC. This codes for CASSFGGANYGYTF.

This chain joins TRBV30 and TRBJ1-1, with a tentative D call TRBD1 (5 bases). Germline V gene data show CDR1 as GTSNPN and CDR2 as SVGIG (reference sequence). CDR3 length: 11 amino acids. The V and J ends lost 8 bases and 6 bases respectively, with 13 bases between them. The chain's CDR3 is CALTRAAEAFF. The CDR3 DNA is TGTGCCCTCACCAGGGCGGCTGAAGCTTTCTTT.

V is TRBV5-1 and J is TRBJ1-1; 8 bases align to TRBD1. There are 14 residues in the CDR3. Germline CDR1 SGHRS, CDR2 YFSETQ. The junction had 7 bases not matched to a gene; V was cut back by 5 bases and J by 4 bases. CDR3 in amino acids: CASSAGDRFTEAFF. The DNA of the CDR3 is TGCGCCAGCAGTGCAGGGGACAGGTTCACTGAAGCTTTCTTT.

A note on this clone: At one end, the junction sequence differs from germline, possibly due to a read error. The chain couples TRBV7-9 to TRBJ2-1; 9 bases fit TRBD2. The CDR3 runs 16 residues. CDR1 is SEHNR, CDR2 FQNEAQ, per germline (reference sequence). CDR3 protein: CASSFAGGRAYNEQFF. The CDR3 region has the DNA TGCGCCAGCAGCTTCGCGGGGGGGCGGGCCTACAATGAGCAGTTCTTC.

This sequence joins TRBV6-6 and TRBJ2-7, with 14 bases lining up with TRBD2. With 6 bases clipped from V and 6 bases from J, the junction kept 7 bases outside the gene matches. This CDR3 spans 15 amino acids. From germline, CDR1 is MNHNY and CDR2 SVGAGI (reference sequence). This CDR3 is CASRNRLAGGFEQYF. DNA for the CDR3: TGTGCCAGCAGGAACCGACTAGCGGGAGGGTTCGAGCAGTACTTC.

This chain links TRBV5-5 with TRBJ2-1; 10 positions match TRBD1. This CDR3 is 14 amino acids long. Trimming took 2 bases from V and 8 from J; bases not matched to a gene: 4. Germline-derived CDR1 and CDR2 are SGHKS and YYEKEE (reference sequence). Here the CDR3 reads CASSFGTGVDEQFF. The CDR3 coding sequence is TGTGCCAGCAGCTTCGGGACAGGGGTCGATGAGCAGTTCTTC.

The V call is TRBV11-1, the J call TRBJ1-2; D unclear. V dropped 0 bases and J dropped 3 bases, with 5 bases sitting between them. CDR3 size: 13 residues. Germline V gene lookup returns CDR1 SGHAT and CDR2 FQDESV (reference sequence). The CDR3 protein is CASSLALHYGYTF. CDR3 nucleotide sequence: TGTGCCAGCAGCTTAGCACTACACTATGGCTACACCTTC.

This clone came up once. The rearrangement uses TRBV5-4 and TRBJ2-3, with 14 bases lining up with TRBD2. CDR3 length: 16 amino acids. Trimming took 6 bases from V and 2 from J; bases not matched to a gene: 5. The V gene's germline CDR1 is SGHNT and CDR2 YYREEE (reference sequence). CDR3 amino acids: CASTRTSGGYTDTQYF. The CDR3 coding sequence is TGTGCCAGCACCCGGACTAGCGGGGGGTACACAGATACGCAGTATTTT.